The 18 T cell receptor beta chains in this list originate from one sample, sequenced in a study of cytomegalovirus exposure and HLA in healthy donors. Primers for the PCR totalled 60 Vbeta and 13 Jbeta. Using immunoSEQ multiplex PCR, the repertoire was profiled, and TCRdb retains in-frame clones only, with some absent. The sample shows roughly 140,000 clones, approximately 85% of them seen only once. The specimen was PBMCs. These receptors originate from a woman aged 18-29 years in good health and CMV-seronegative.

The rearrangement links TRBV7-2 to TRBJ1-2; D is uncertain. Trimming stripped 4 bases from V and 4 bases from J, with 13 bases between. This CDR3 has 14 residues. Germline V lookup: CDR1 SGHTA, CDR2 FQGNSA. The CDR3 reads CASSSSSVAYGYTF. CDR3 coding DNA: TGTGCCAGCAGCTCATCTTCAGTAGCCTATGGCTACACCTTC.

J is TRBJ2-1 and V is TRBV28; possibly TRBD2 for D (6 bases). Germline V lookup: CDR1 MDHEN, CDR2 SYDVKM. The CDR3 runs 12 residues. The V end was cut by 2 bases, the J end by 7 bases, with 6 bases between. CDR3 bases: TGTGCCAGCAGTTTAGGGGGGAATGAGCAGTTCTTC. The encoded protein is CASSLGGNEQFF.

The J gene is TRBJ2-5, the V gene TRBV4-1; 7 bases match TRBD2. This CDR3 contains 14 residues. V shed 0 bases and J 5 bases; nucleotides not matched to a gene: 3. The V gene's germline CDR1 is MGHRA and CDR2 YSYEKL. The CDR3 DNA reads as TGCGCCAGCAGCCAAGATCACGGGAGGGAGACCCAGTACTTC. It yields the protein CASSQDHGRETQYF.

The V gene is TRBV27, the J gene TRBJ2-7; 11 positions match TRBD2. The germline V gene has CDR1 MNHEY and CDR2 SMNVEV (reference sequence). This CDR3 region has 15 residues. Trimming removed 7 bases from V and 2 bases from J; junction bases left unmatched: 7. CDR3 coding DNA: TGTGCCAGCACCAGTAGCGGGAGGGCCCCCTACGAGCAGTACTTC. Translating gives CASTSSGRAPYEQYF.

The chain employs TRBV7-8 and TRBJ2-5, with 12 bases lining up with TRBD2. Germline trimming cut 1 base from V and 1 base from J; bases unmatched to any gene: 1. From germline, CDR1 is SGHVS and CDR2 FQNEAQ. The CDR3 has 16 amino acids. The CDR3, as DNA: TGTGCCAGCAGCTTAGTGGGACTAGCGGGCCAAGAGACCCAGTACTTC. Encoded protein: CASSLVGLAGQETQYF.

V usage is TRBV27 and J usage is TRBJ2-3, with 12 bases lining up with TRBD2. With 4 bases clipped from V and 5 bases from J, the junction kept 10 bases outside the gene matches. The germline V gene has CDR1 MNHEY and CDR2 SMNVEV (reference sequence). The CDR3 is 17 amino acids. CDR3 DNA: TGTGCCAGCAGTTCGGGGACTAGCGGGTCCAATGGAGATACGCAGTATTTT. As protein: CASSSGTSGSNGDTQYF.

The chain recombines TRBV9 with TRBJ2-7, with 7 positions matching TRBD1. V dropped 2 bases and J dropped 5; count of bases not matched to a gene: 10. Germline-derived CDR1 and CDR2 are SGDLS and YYNGEE. The CDR3 has 15 amino acids. CDR3 sequence (DNA): TGTGCCAGCAGCGTTGGAGACAGGGACGCTCACGAGCAGTACTTC. It codes for CASSVGDRDAHEQYF.

The chain combines TRBV28 with TRBJ1-2; D uncertain. Trimming removed 11 bases from V and 8 bases from J, with 15 bases in between. In germline, CDR1 is MDHEN, CDR2 SYDVKM. The CDR3 consists of 11 residues. Here the CDR3 DNA reads TGTGCCGCAGTTGCGGGTGGGGGCTACACCTTC. This encodes CAAVAGGGYTF.

This sequence joins TRBV2 and TRBJ1-1, with no clear D. The V and J ends lost 7 bases and 4 bases respectively, with 13 bases between them. Germline CDR1 reads SNHLY; CDR2 reads FYNNEI. The CDR3 is 13 amino acids. CDR3 residues: CASTNYRSTEAFF. The CDR3 region has the DNA TGTGCCAGCACAAACTACCGTAGCACTGAAGCTTTCTTT.

In this sample, this clone turned up once. This chain links TRBV19 with TRBJ2-3, with D possibly matching TRBD2 (7 bases). The CDR3 is 14 residues long. V was clipped by 3 bases and J by 6 bases, with 13 bases between them. Germline V gene data show CDR1 as LNHDA and CDR2 as SQIVND (reference sequence). CDR3 nucleotides: TGTGCCAGTAGTATTGGGGGGGCCCAGGATACGCAGTATTTT. It encodes CASSIGGAQDTQYF.

This rearrangement joins TRBV6-4 to TRBJ1-2; 7 bases agree with TRBD1. V gave up 2 bases and J gave up 7 bases; unmatched junction bases: 4. Germline CDR1 is MRHNA and CDR2 is SNTAGT. The CDR3 loop spans 13 amino acids. CDR3 sequence: CASSDRRTGGYTF. Here the CDR3 DNA reads TGTGCCAGCAGTGACCGTAGGACAGGTGGCTACACCTTC.

This chain joins TRBV19 and TRBJ1-5; no reliable D call. The CDR3 runs to 13 residues. Germline V gives CDR1 LNHDA, CDR2 SQIVND (reference sequence). With 8 bases removed from V and 4 bases from J, the gap between germline ends came to 12 bases. CDR3 region: CASGPVWNQPQHF. CDR3 bases: TGTGCCAGTGGGCCTGTCTGGAATCAGCCCCAGCATTTT.

The gene calls are TRBV7-2 and TRBJ2-1; TRBD1 aligns across 11 bases. The CDR3 has 14 amino acids. J was trimmed by 8 bases and V by 5 bases; bases with no gene match: 5. Germline V gives CDR1 SGHTA, CDR2 FQGNSA. The CDR3 DNA sequence: TGTGCCAGCAGCCCCTGGACAGGGGGCGATGAGCAGTTCTTC. It translates to CASSPWTGGDEQFF.

The genes are TRBV5-1 and TRBJ1-3; possible D gene TRBD1, 5 bases. The CDR3 spans 16 residues. Germline V lookup: CDR1 SGHRS, CDR2 YFSETQ. V shed 0 bases and J shed 4 bases, with 14 bases lying between them. The CDR3 DNA follows: TGCGCCAGCAGCTTGGCCGGAGCAGGGCCCGGAAACACCATATATTTT. Translation gives CASSLAGAGPGNTIYF.

This chain connects TRBV28 to TRBJ2-7; TRBD2 matches 14 bases. CDR1 and CDR2 from the germline V gene are MDHEN and SYDVKM. The CDR3 totals 16 residues. V lost 5 bases and J lost 1; bases outside the gene matches: 4. CDR3 in amino acids: CASSGTSGSFSYEQYF. CDR3 coding DNA: TGTGCCAGCAGTGGGACTAGCGGGAGTTTTTCCTACGAGCAGTACTTC.

The chain uses TRBV2 and TRBJ1-5; 7 bases are shared with TRBD1. The trim removed 2 bases at V and 4 bases at J, leaving 8 bases unmatched. Germline V gene lookup returns CDR1 SNHLY and CDR2 FYNNEI. The CDR3 has 16 residues. The CDR3 sequence: CASSESGGTVNQPQHF. As DNA, the CDR3 is TGTGCCAGCAGTGAATCAGGCGGGACAGTTAATCAGCCCCAGCATTTT. Full variable domain (outside the CDR3, taken from reference TRBV2 and TRBJ1-5): EPEVTQTPSHQVTQMGQEVILRCVPISNHLYFYWYRQILGQKVEFLVSFYNNEISEKSEIFDDQFSVERPDGSNFTLKIRSTKLEDSAMYFCASSESGGTVNQPQHFGDGTRLSIL.

The CDR3 is CAISATSGMGETQYF. The CDR3 coding sequence is TGTGCCATCAGTGCGACTAGCGGGATGGGGGAGACCCAGTACTTC. The gene calls are TRBV10-3 and TRBJ2-5; TRBD2 matches at 11 bases. J was trimmed by 5 bases and V by 4 bases; bases with no gene match: 6. In germline, CDR1 is ENHRY, CDR2 SYGVKD. This CDR3 is 15 amino acids long.

CDR3 sequence: CASSQPGQSYEQYF. DNA for the CDR3: TGCGCCAGCAGCCAACCGGGACAGAGTTACGAGCAGTACTTC. The chain has TRBV4-3 and TRBJ2-5, with TRBD1 identical over 7 bases. The J call may be in error: the DNA end matches TRBJ2-7 better. Germline V gene data show CDR1 as LGHNA and CDR2 as YSLEER. The CDR3 is made up of 14 amino acids.